This TCR beta chain was identified in a study of PD-1 blockade in classical Hodgkin lymphoma. Study-level results: A reduction in baseline TCR diversity was reportedly seen in newly diagnosed patients relative to healthy donors. Newly diagnosed and completely responding patients shared comparable baseline diversity.

Profiled with immunoSEQ multiplex PCR; TCRdb holds only in-frame clones, not every one. The sample comprises about 60,000 clones, less than 95% of which are singletons, and 10% to 13% rests with the top ten. In this sample, this clone turned up once. The antigen is undetermined. Germline V gives CDR1 SGHTS, CDR2 YDEGEE. V shed 5 bases and J shed 4 bases, with 8 bases lying between them. The CDR3 loop spans 12 amino acids. Time point here: cycle 4 day 1 (C4D1), after 6 weeks of nivolumab. Each patient's relapse followed autologous stem cell transplantation, and brentuximab vedotin exposure varied. The rearrangement uses TRBV5-8 and TRBJ2-3; no reliable D call. Sequences were derived from peripheral blood mononuclear cells (PBMCs), sampled before the fourth cycle of nivolumab. The TCR originated in a human donor with classical Hodgkin lymphoma. In nucleotides, the CDR3 is TGTGCCAGCAGGGGCAACCCAGATACGCAGTATTTT. Residues: CASRGNPDTQYF.